The 26 T cell receptor beta chains below all came from one sample that was sequenced in a study of T cells in women clearing cervical HPV infection. Using immunoSEQ multiplex PCR, the repertoire was profiled, and TCRdb retains in-frame clones only, with some absent. The data include approximately 39,000 clones; the top ten clones carry 3.7%. The specimen was blood buffy coat. These receptor sequences come from a woman between 18 and 69 years old with a cervical HPV16 infection that either progressed to CIN3+ or cleared (not recorded which).

Note on this clone: The CDR3 goes on 3 residues after the read ends, and that part is filled in from the germline J gene. The chain employs TRBV7-8 and TRBJ2-7; 7 nucleotides match TRBD1. The V and J ends lost 4 bases and 2 bases, in that order; junction bases with no gene match: 5. There are 14 residues in the CDR3. The germline gives CDR1 SGHVS, CDR2 FQNEAQ. Incomplete CDR3 DNA: TGTGCCAGCAGCTCGTACAGGGGTGCCTACGAG. Amino acid sequence: CASSSYRGAYE. The entire CDR3 protein is CASSSYRGAYEQYF.

Comments on this clone: The read stops 3 residues short of the end of the CDR3; the missing end is completed from the germline J gene. This chain connects TRBV20-1 to TRBJ2-3, with D hard to call. CDR3 length: 11 residues. Germline CDR1 DFQATT, CDR2 SNEGSKA (reference sequence). Trimming cost V 3 bases and J 2 bases, with 3 bases left between them. The chain's CDR3 is CSASFTDTQYF. CDR3 DNA (partial): TGCAGTGCTAGCTTCACAGATACG.

Remarks on this clone: The CDR3 extends 3 residues past the end of the read, so its final part is completed from the germline J gene. V gene TRBV5-1 combines with J gene TRBJ1-1; D call uncertain. The CDR3 loop spans 14 amino acids. The V end was cut by 1 base, the J end by 0 bases, with 7 bases between. In germline, CDR1 is SGHRS, CDR2 YFSETQ. The CDR3 here is CASSLNIMNTEAFF. The sequenced CDR3 bases are TGCGCCAGCAGCTTGAACATCATGAACACTGAA.

Concerning this clone itself: The CDR3 end is not reached by the read, which stops 3 residues before it; the germline J gene fills it in. V usage is TRBV12-3 or TRBV12-4 and J usage is TRBJ2-1, with D maybe TRBD2 (6 bases). This CDR3 is built from 15 residues. V was pared by 5 bases and J by 3 bases, with 14 bases between. CDR3 DNA, as far as it was read: TGTGCCAGCAGTCTCAGGGACTTAGGCTACAATGAG. Translating it yields CASSLRDLGYNE. The entire CDR3 is CASSLRDLGYNEQFF.

For this clone: The read falls 3 residues short of the CDR3 end, and the missing part is taken from the germline J gene. The chain has TRBV7-9 and TRBJ2-4; the D gene is possibly TRBD2 (6 bases). Germline V gives CDR1 SEHNR, CDR2 FQNEAQ (reference sequence). The CDR3 loop spans 15 amino acids. The ends were cut back, 6 bases at V and 7 bases at J, with 19 bases in the middle. CDR3 sequence: CASRPFGGAGNIQYF. Partial CDR3 DNA: TGTGCCAGCAGGCCCTTTGGAGGGGCCGGGAACATT.

As concerns this clone: From the germline J gene comes the end of the CDR3, since the read stops 3 residues before it. The V and J genes are TRBV7-9 and TRBJ1-6, with D maybe TRBD1 (6 bases). This CDR3 is built from 14 residues. V was shortened by 2 bases and J by 9 bases, with 11 bases between the two germline ends. Germline V CDR1 and CDR2: SEHNR, FQNEAQ (reference sequence). CDR3 DNA, as far as it was read: TGTGCCAGCAGCTTATTACAGGGAGGTTCACCC. Translating it yields CASSLLQGGSP. The entire CDR3 protein is CASSLLQGGSPLHF.

About this clone itself: The CDR3 end falls 3 residues outside the read, so it is completed with the germline J gene. The gene calls are TRBV2 and TRBJ2-5; 7 bases match TRBD2. From germline, CDR1 is SNHLY and CDR2 FYNNEI. The CDR3 extends over 15 amino acids. Trimming removed 3 bases from V and 2 bases from J; junction bases left unmatched: 6. CDR3 in amino acids: CASSDVAGVQETQYF. Partial CDR3 DNA: TGTGCCAGCAGTGACGTTGCGGGGGTACAAGAGACC.

Details on this clone: The read comes to an end 3 residues before the CDR3 does, leaving the germline J gene to fill in the end. The chain employs TRBV7-2 and TRBJ2-3; TRBD1 aligns across 7 bases. The CDR3 is 13 residues long. V was clipped by 1 base and J by 6 bases; unmatched bases: 1. Germline CDR1 SGHTA, CDR2 FQGNSA. This chain's CDR3 is CASSLEGADTQYF. The CDR3 bases that were read are TGTGCCAGCAGCTTAGAGGGGGCGGATACG.

Concerning this clone itself: The CDR3 goes on 3 residues after the read ends, and that part is filled in from the germline J gene. The chain joins TRBV20-1 to TRBJ2-5; possible D gene TRBD1, 6 bases. In germline, CDR1 is DFQATT, CDR2 SNEGSKA (reference sequence). With 5 bases removed from V and 5 bases from J, the gap between germline ends came to 12 bases. This CDR3 region has 12 residues. The CDR3 loop is CSAPQGWETQYF. The CDR3 DNA, read in part, is TGCAGTGCTCCGCAGGGGTGGGAGACC.

As concerns this clone: The CDR3 end lies 3 residues beyond the end of the read and is filled in from the germline J gene. The V and J genes are TRBV5-4 and TRBJ2-1; tentatively, D is TRBD2 (7 bases). This CDR3 has 13 amino acids. V lost 4 bases and J lost 9, with 14 bases in between. The V gene's germline CDR1 is SGHNT and CDR2 YYREEE (reference sequence). The CDR3 here is CASSPPRGGEQFF. The DNA read from the CDR3 is TGTGCCAGCAGCCCCCCGAGGGGGGGTGAG. Using reference TRBV5-4 and TRBJ2-1 for the parts outside the CDR3, the full variable domain is ETGVTQSPTHLIKTRGQQVTLRCSSQSGHNTVSWYQQALGQGPQFIFQYYREEENGRGNFPPRFSGLQFPNYSSELNVNALELDDSALYLCASSPPRGGEQFFGPGTRLTVL.

In the case of this clone: The read terminates 3 residues before the CDR3 end, so the remaining end is supplied by the germline J gene. The chain carries TRBV18 and TRBJ1-4; D call uncertain. The V end lost 6 bases, the J end lost 6 bases, and 11 bases lay between the germline ends. The CDR3 is 13 amino acids. Germline lookup yields CDR1 KGHSH and CDR2 LQKENI. CDR3 bases read: TGTGCCAGCTCCCTGGTGAGGGATGAAAAA. This gives the protein CASSLVRDEK. The whole CDR3 reads CASSLVRDEKLFF.

Comment on this clone: The read gets to within 3 residues of the CDR3 end, and the germline J gene fills in the rest. The chain recombines TRBV2 with TRBJ1-2; D remains ambiguous. In germline, CDR1 is SNHLY, CDR2 FYNNEI. V was cut by 4 bases and J by 3 bases, with 9 bases left in between. The CDR3 covers 13 residues. Incomplete CDR3 DNA: TGTGCCAGCAGTGGGGTAGCCGACTATGGC. This codes for CASSGVADYG. The complete CDR3 reads CASSGVADYGYTF.

Notes on this clone: The read gets to within 3 residues of the CDR3 end, and the germline J gene fills in the rest. The chain recombines TRBV5-4 with TRBJ1-3, with D tentatively TRBD1 (5 bases). Germline CDR1 reads SGHNT; CDR2 reads YYREEE (reference sequence). V was cut by 4 bases and J by 4 bases, with 12 bases left in between. The CDR3 is 14 amino acids. This CDR3 is CASSPWGVGNTIYF. The sequenced part of the CDR3 DNA is TGTGCCAGCAGCCCATGGGGGGTCGGAAACACC.

Regarding this clone: Sequencing ends 3 residues short of the CDR3 end; the germline J gene provides the rest. The V call is TRBV2, the J call TRBJ2-2, with D tentatively TRBD2 (5 bases). Trimming left V 0 bases short and J 4 bases short, with 9 bases between. CDR3 length: 15 residues. Germline assignment: CDR1 SNHLY and CDR2 FYNNEI. CDR3 DNA, as far as it was read: TGTGCCAGCAGTGAAGCGCTTCGGGGCACCGGGGAG. Protein: CASSEALRGTGE. The whole CDR3 protein is CASSEALRGTGELFF.

Concerning this clone: A read error may produce the germline difference seen at one junction end. Read sequence stops 3 residues before the CDR3 end, and the germline J gene provides the missing end. The chain links TRBV11-2 to TRBJ2-1, with D perhaps TRBD1 (7 bases). Germline loops: CDR1 SGHAT, CDR2 FQNNGV. The CDR3 covers 15 residues. CDR3 DNA (partial): TGTGCCAACAGCTGGGCAGGGGGGACCTACAATGAG. Translation: CANSWAGGTYNE. The whole CDR3 is CANSWAGGTYNEQFF.

CDR3 DNA, as far as it was read: TGTGCCAGCACCGAACATGGGGACAGGGGGCGCGTCGATACG. Protein sequence: CASTEHGDRGRVDT. The whole CDR3 region reads CASTEHGDRGRVDTQYF. The chain has TRBV27 and TRBJ2-3, with 12 bases matching TRBD1. The read terminates 3 residues ahead of where the CDR3 ends, so the germline J gene completes it. This CDR3 is 17 amino acids long. CDR1 and CDR2 from the germline V gene are MNHEY and SMNVEV (reference sequence). After removal of 7 bases from V and 6 bases from J, the junction contained 14 bases not matched to a gene.

In the case of this clone: The CDR3 extends 3 residues past the end of the read, so its final part is completed from the germline J gene. This chain connects TRBV7-2 to TRBJ1-5; D gene uncertain. The ends were cut back, 5 bases at V and 7 bases at J, with 15 bases in the middle. Germline V gene lookup returns CDR1 SGHTA and CDR2 FQGNSA. The CDR3 is made up of 14 amino acids. CDR3 sequence reads: CASSLYGLNQPQHF. CDR3 bases read: TGTGCCAGCAGCCTATATGGACTCAACCAGCCC.

The chain's CDR3 is CASSVRATGELFF. The CDR3 DNA, read in part, is TGTGCCAGCAGCGTCAGGGCTACCGGGGAG. The chain has TRBV9 and TRBJ2-2, with D perhaps matching TRBD1 (5 bases). The read falls 3 residues short of the CDR3 end, and the missing part is taken from the germline J gene. The germline V and J ends were trimmed by 2 bases and 5 bases, with 7 bases remaining between them. The CDR3 spans 13 residues. Germline V gene sequence: CDR1 SGDLS, CDR2 YYNGEE.

Details on this clone: The CDR3 extends 3 residues past the end of the read, so its final part is completed from the germline J gene. This chain links TRBV19 with TRBJ2-6, with D maybe TRBD2 (6 bases). V lost 5 bases to trimming and J lost 0 bases, with 14 bases between them. The CDR3 is 17 residues long. CDR1 is LNHDA and CDR2 is SQIVND in the germline V gene (reference sequence). CDR3 residues: CASSLRGSRSGANVLTF. CDR3 bases read: TGTGCCAGTAGTTTACGGGGGTCACGCTCTGGGGCCAACGTC.

The CDR3 is CASSQEISSGRIDLEQFF. CDR3 DNA (partial): TGTGCCAGCAGCCAAGAGATCAGTAGCGGGAGGATCGATCTTGAG. The chain couples TRBV14 to TRBJ2-1; 10 bases fit TRBD2. The read gets to within 3 residues of the CDR3 end, and the germline J gene fills in the rest. The junction had 14 bases not matched to a gene; V was cut back by 0 bases and J by 9 bases. From germline, CDR1 is SGHDN and CDR2 FVKESK. The CDR3 is 18 amino acids.

The sequenced CDR3 bases are TGTGCGAGCGTAGGGGGACAGGGCACAGATACG. Translated, it gives CASVGGQGTDT. The CDR3 in its entirety is CASVGGQGTDTQYF. The chain carries TRBV12-3 or TRBV12-4 and TRBJ2-3; 8 bases map to TRBD1. The observed sequence ends 3 residues before the CDR3 terminus, with the missing tail filled in from the germline J gene. The CDR3 consists of 14 residues.

Worth noting for this clone: With the read ending 3 residues before the CDR3 end, the germline J gene is used to fill in that end. The chain is built from TRBV12-3 or TRBV12-4 and TRBJ1-2; D possibly corresponds to TRBD1 (6 bases). This CDR3 comprises 15 residues. Trimming stripped 3 bases from V and 0 bases from J, with 11 bases between. The CDR3 DNA, read in part, is TGTGCCAGCAGTTTTACAGGGAGAGCTAACTATGGC. Translation gives CASSFTGRANYG. The whole CDR3 sequence is CASSFTGRANYGYTF.

Regarding this clone: From the germline J gene comes the end of the CDR3, since the read stops 3 residues before it. The rearrangement links TRBV5-1 to TRBJ1-3; D gene ambiguous. Deletions cut 3 bases from V and 0 bases from J, with 10 bases between. Germline V gene sequence: CDR1 SGHRS, CDR2 YFSETQ. The CDR3 covers 15 residues. Partial CDR3 DNA: TGCGCCAGCAGCTCCTCTGTTAACTCTGGAAACACC. This gives the protein CASSSSVNSGNT. In full, the CDR3 is CASSSSVNSGNTIYF.

CDR3 bases read: TGTGCCACCCAACAGGGAAGTGGAGAGACC. Translated, it gives CATQQGSGET. The full CDR3 protein is CATQQGSGETQYF. This chain uses TRBV24-1 with TRBJ2-5; D might be TRBD1 (6 bases). The CDR3 end lies 3 residues beyond the end of the read and is filled in from the germline J gene. This CDR3 contains 13 residues. Trimming stripped 9 bases from V and 4 bases from J, with 14 bases between. Germline V gives CDR1 KGHDR, CDR2 SFDVKD.

Note on this clone: The read terminates 3 residues before the CDR3 end, so the remaining end is supplied by the germline J gene. The rearrangement links TRBV6-1 to TRBJ2-3, with 8 bases matching TRBD1. J lost 6 bases, V lost 4 bases, and 3 bases had no gene match. Germline V lookup: CDR1 MNHNS, CDR2 SASEGT. The CDR3 runs 13 residues. CDR3 in amino acids: CASSGRTGDTQYF. The CDR3 DNA, read in part, is TGTGCCAGCAGTGGGAGGACAGGGGATACG.

A word on this clone: Coverage ceases 3 residues before the CDR3 finishes, and the germline J gene fills in the end. This chain links TRBV4-1 with TRBJ1-4; D remains unclear. Germline-derived CDR1 and CDR2 are MGHRA and YSYEKL. CDR3 size: 15 residues. V was clipped by 7 bases and J by 3 bases, with 15 bases between them. The sequenced part of the CDR3 DNA is TGCGCCAGCACCCCAGAGAGGGCTGCTAATGAAAAA. It is translated as CASTPERAANEK. The whole CDR3 protein is CASTPERAANEKLFF.